This T cell receptor (beta chain) was recorded in a study of shared clonotypes between healthy human individuals. Turning to the study itself: Three plates were used per donor for CD4 naive, three for CD4 memory, two for CD8 naive and one for CD8 memory.

Trimming removed 0 bases from V and 2 bases from J, with 8 bases in between. The CDR3 length is 16 residues. CDR1 and CDR2 (germline): LNHDA, SQIVND (reference sequence). It was across several immunoSEQ plates that each subset's genomic DNA was evenly split. Libraries were prepared by immunoSEQ multiplex PCR; TCRdb keeps only in-frame clonotypes and omits some of them. The sample gives 650,000 to 700,000 clones, 90% of which show up once; less than 40% is in the top ten. The rearrangement uses TRBV19 and TRBJ2-6, with D possibly being TRBD1 (6 bases). This clonotype was sampled from a man aged 18-30 years in good health. Some clones in this sample may be carry-over from other donors' samples. Sequenced: memory CD8+ T cells from PBMCs. Described subset: CD45RO+ cells pooled with CCR7-negative TemRA cells. The CDR3 DNA reads as TGTGCCAGTAGTATAGAGACAGGCGCTGGGGCCAACGTCCTGACTTTC. Translated, it gives CASSIETGAGANVLTF.